The clone carrying this T cell receptor (beta chain) has just a few counts. The source of the sample is a study of blood T cell repertoires in COVID-19. Study-wide background: Samples of COVID-19 (acute and convalescent) were obtained from the United States, Italy and Spain. T cells, B-cell-depleted T cells, or PBMCs provided the cDNA or gDNA that served as material.

V was shortened by 2 bases and J by 9 bases, with 5 bases between the two germline ends. The CDR3 has 10 amino acids. The germline V gene has CDR1 SQVTM and CDR2 ANQGSEA. Original analysis: Amplification from reference gene primers served as the basis for estimated nucleated cell counts. Measured with immunoSEQ multiplex PCR; TCRdb has only the in-frame clones, and not every one. D and trimming come from the DNA, and the V and J calls and clone size come from that table. This table holds tens of thousands of clones, 84% found once. The chain has TRBV29-1 and TRBJ2-1; D gene unclear. This TCR was sampled from a human donor in a cohort sampled during active COVID-19. Sequenced: peripheral blood. For the CDR3, the DNA is TGCAGCGTTGAATTGAGTGAGCAGTTCTTC. The encoded protein is CSVELSEQFF.